This TCR beta chain was sequenced during a study of shared clonotypes between healthy human individuals. Libraries were prepared by immunoSEQ multiplex PCR; TCRdb keeps only in-frame clonotypes and omits some of them. The sample lists about 2.3 million clones, over 85% occurring once. The germline CDR1 and CDR2 sequences are KGHSH and LQKENI. The CDR3 sequence is 14 residues long. The V gene lost 1 base and the J gene lost 8 bases, with 12 bases spanning the gap. The V call is TRBV18, the J call TRBJ2-1; D is unresolved. This TCR came from a man aged 18 to 30 in good health. Some clones in this sample may be carry-over from other donors' samples. Sequencing was performed on naive CD4+ T cells from PBMCs. The subset was: CD45RA+ positively selected. The CDR3 coding sequence is TGTGCCAGCTCACCACTCAACGTAAATGATGAGCAGTTCTTC. It codes for CASSPLNVNDEQFF. Drawing the rest from reference TRBV18 and TRBJ2-1, the complete variable domain is NAGVMQNPRHLVRRRGQEARLRCSPMKGHSHVYWYRQLPEEGLKFMVYLQKENIIDESGMPKERFSAEFPKEGPSILRIQQVVRGDSAAYFCASSPLNVNDEQFFGPGTRLTVL.